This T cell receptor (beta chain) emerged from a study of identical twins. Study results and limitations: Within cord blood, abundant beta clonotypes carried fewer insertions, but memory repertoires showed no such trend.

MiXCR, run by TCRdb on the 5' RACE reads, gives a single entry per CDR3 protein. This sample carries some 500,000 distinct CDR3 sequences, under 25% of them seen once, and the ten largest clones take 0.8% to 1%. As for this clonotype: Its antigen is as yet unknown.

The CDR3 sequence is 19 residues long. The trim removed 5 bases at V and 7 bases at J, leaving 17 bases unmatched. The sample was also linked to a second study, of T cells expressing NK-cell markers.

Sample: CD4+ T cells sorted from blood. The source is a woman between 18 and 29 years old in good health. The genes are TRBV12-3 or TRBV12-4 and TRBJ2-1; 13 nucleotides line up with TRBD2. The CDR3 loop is CASSPGLAGDRGLRNEQFF. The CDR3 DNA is TGTGCCAGCAGTCCAGGACTAGCGGGAGATAGGGGGCTAAGGAATGAGCAGTTCTTC.